This T cell receptor beta chain stems from a study of T-cell reconstitution after alpha-beta-depleted transplantation in children listed by TCRdb under 2016. About the full investigation: Using TCR repertoire profiling, the study quantitatively followed how T-cell immune reconstitution unfolded in children after TCRalphabeta/CD19-depleted allogeneic hematopoietic cell transplantation. Study-wide conclusions, independent of this receptor: The apparently early recovery of alphabetaT-cell counts about two months after transplant reportedly depended on only several hundred rapidly expanded clones that came from non-depleted graft cells. In some patients, the high TCRbeta diversity seen at day 60 was put down to recipient T cells and intrathymic progenitors that had survived conditioning. The frequencies of hyperexpanded clones fell over the following months, and after one year, T-cell counts and TCRbeta diversity were mostly attributed to newly produced T cells.

Comments on this clonotype: Its antigen is currently not known. The input lacks base qualities; no much larger clone sits a single base away.

The library was produced with PCR. TCRdb names Illumina HiSeq 2500 as the instrument used. Molecular barcoding was employed in the preparation of TCR libraries, with unique molecular identifiers being used to normalize TCRbeta repertoire quantification. TCRdb reran the public reads through fastp at Q25 and MiXCR, keeping productive beta chains. Duplicate CDR3 protein sequences are folded into a single record with the most common DNA and genes. This sample holds 95,000 to 120,000 distinct CDR3 sequences; 6.4% were observed only once. Roughly 24% of the sample lies in the top ten. V lost 3 bases and J lost 3 bases, and the count of bases not matched to a germline gene is 6. Including the terminal cysteine and phenylalanine, the CDR3 comprises 15 residues. The sequence is cut down to CDR3 DNA, 45 bases in frame from base 1. The germline V gene provides CDR1 SGHAT and CDR2 FQNNGV. This specimen's treatment or condition label, per the study, means: allogeneic hematopoietic cell transplantation with graft depleted of TCRalphabeta T cells and CD19 B cells. TCRalphabeta/CD19-depleted allogeneic hematopoietic cell grafts were given to the transplant recipients, all of whom were children.

This sequence uses TRBV11-2 and TRBJ2-7; TRBD1 lines up with 9 middle nucleotides. The sample consisted of PBMCs, mostly from graft donor cells, taken 360 days after TCRalphabeta/CD19-depleted stem cell transplant. This receptor was obtained from a male patient aged 2 to 10 who had a stem cell transplant for acute lymphoblastic leukemia, so the T cells may come from the graft donor. The nucleotide sequence reads TGTGCCAGCAGCTTTCTGTTGACAGGGGGCTACGAGCAGTACTTC. This encodes CASSFLLTGGYEQYF.